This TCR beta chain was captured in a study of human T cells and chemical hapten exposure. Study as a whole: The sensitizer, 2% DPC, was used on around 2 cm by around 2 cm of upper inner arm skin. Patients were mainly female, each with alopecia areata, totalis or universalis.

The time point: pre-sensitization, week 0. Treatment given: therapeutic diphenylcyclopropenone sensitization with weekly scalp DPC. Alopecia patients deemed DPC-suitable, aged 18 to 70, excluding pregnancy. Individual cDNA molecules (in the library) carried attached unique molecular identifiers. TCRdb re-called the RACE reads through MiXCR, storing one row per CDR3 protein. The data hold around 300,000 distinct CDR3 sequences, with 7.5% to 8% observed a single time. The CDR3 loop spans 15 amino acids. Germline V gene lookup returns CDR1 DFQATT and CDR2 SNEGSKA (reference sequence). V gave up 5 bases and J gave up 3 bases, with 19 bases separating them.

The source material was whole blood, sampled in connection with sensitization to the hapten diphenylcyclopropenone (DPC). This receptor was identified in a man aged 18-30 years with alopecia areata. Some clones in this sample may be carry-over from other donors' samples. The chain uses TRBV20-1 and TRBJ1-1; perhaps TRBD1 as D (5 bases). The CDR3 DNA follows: TGCAGTGCTGGAGTTTCGGGGACGGAGGACACTGAAGCTTTCTTT. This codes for CSAGVSGTEDTEAFF.